This TCR beta chain was recorded in a study of blood T cell repertoires in COVID-19 (dated by TCRdb to the early 2020s). Background for the entire study: Collaborator samples came from the United States, Italy and Spain and covered acute and convalescent phases of COVID-19. The material from the prospective study consisted of cDNA or gDNA derived from T cells, B-cell-depleted T cells, or PBMCs. Subjects who had been exposed to COVID-19, were actively infected with it, or had recovered from it provided the deeply sampled blood TCRbeta repertoires that made up the dataset. A freely available public database, intended as a resource for researchers studying the immune response to SARS-CoV-2, is where the repertoires were released. The samples were drawn from the first 160 participants of the ongoing ImmuneRACE study and from 1,254 subjects provided by 6 global collaborators. Sample metadata almost always included a de-identified subject ID, COVID-19 status, age in years and sex. HLA class I and class II types, where available, came from metadata supplied by the sample provider rather than from assay-based typing. What the research found in general, with its limitations: The amount of clinical and demographic metadata varied by source and participant and was provided uncurated.

Participants in the prospective study were enrolled through a virtual design, were aged about 18 to 100 years, and lived in about two dozen United States geographic areas. To assign participants to cohorts, the prospective study relied on clinical history that participants themselves reported in a screening survey and a study questionnaire. Mobile phlebotomists in the prospective study collected whole blood, serum and a nasopharyngeal or oropharyngeal swab from every participant. Additional blood draws and questionnaires over an approximately two-month period could optionally be provided by prospective study participants. Before DNA extraction, prospective study blood samples were shipped either frozen or at room temperature. Between the V and J ends, shortened by 2 bases and 7 bases respectively, the junction contains 30 bases. For CDR1 and CDR2, the germline V gene lists MDHEN and SYDVKM. Spanning cysteine to phenylalanine, the CDR3 consists of 20 amino acids. Kept here is only the CDR3 DNA, which spans 60 bases and is read in frame from base 1.

The immunoSEQ Assay, a bias-controlled multiplex PCR, was used to amplify TCRbeta CDR3 regions from genomic DNA. The authors processed their data as follows. Within the assay, amplification of reference gene primers was used to estimate how many nucleated cells each sample contained. Sequence reads were collapsed and filtered to measure the absolute abundance of every unique TCRbeta CDR3 rearrangement. For each sample, productive Simpson clonality was calculated as the square root of Simpson's diversity index over productive rearrangements. TCRdb stores this immuneACCESS table with in-frame sequences only. Part of the clones is absent; in the studies checked, under half of the shortfall reflects unresolved V genes, and no reason is known for the rest. V and J calls and clone size come straight from that table; D and trimming were deduced from the DNA. This sample has under 400,000 clones in its table, and approximately 86% of those were observed once. Around 4% of the sample rests with the top ten.

Remarks on this clone: Its antigen is not yet known. The input lacks base qualities; no much larger clone sits a single base away.

The rearranged chain carries TRBV28 and TRBJ1-5, with TRBD1 as a weak D call on 5 bases. This sequence originates from a middle-aged woman with acute COVID-19. Material: PBMCs or T cells enriched from blood (not recorded which). The DNA sequence is as follows: TGTGCCAGCAGTTTAGGGGGGAGACTTAAACAGGTGAATAGGGCCCAGCCCCAGCATTTT. This gives the protein CASSLGGRLKQVNRAQPQHF.